This T cell receptor beta chain emerged from a study of tumor-infiltrating lymphocytes in oesophageal squamous cell carcinoma. Per the germline V gene, CDR1 is MDHEN and CDR2 is SYDVKM. The CDR3 spans 18 amino acids, including both terminal residues. A word on this clonotype: The CDR3 carries no conserved terminal phenylalanine or tryptophan, so it likely arises from a read error. Because the CDR3's place on the DNA is in doubt, the DNA is left out and the CDR3 is given as listed by TCRdb.

Using its own MiXCR run on the PCR reads, TCRdb lists one record per CDR3 protein. The table has under 20,000 distinct CDR3 sequences, roughly 40% seen once. J is TRBJ2-5 and V is TRBV28; the D call of TRBD1 is as the table states it, not checked on the DNA. The material sequenced was normal esophageal tissue next to the tumor. The TCR sequence derives from a female donor with esophageal squamous cell carcinoma. The CDR3 is CASSPDGKGTNYGYTFGS.